These T cell receptor beta chains were read from a single sample in a study of T cells in Graves' hyperthyroidism and ophthalmopathy. TCRdb processed the multiplex PCR reads anew with MiXCR; each CDR3 protein has one entry. Of some 270,000 distinct CDR3 sequences listed, roughly an eighth are singletons. The sequenced material came from blood. The receptors were gathered from a woman aged 40-49 years with Graves' hyperthyroidism. Both conserved end residues are part of each CDR3. Each record gives: CDR3 protein, CDR3 DNA, V gene, J gene, clone size, D gene. The D gene is left open where the match is weak. Expanded clones get a size class; other rows say once, few or many, or leave the size out.

CASSWGTDQPQHF	TGTGCCAGCAGTTGGGGCACGGATCAGCCCCAGCATTTT	TRBV6-2/TRBV6-3	TRBJ1-5	-	-
CASSQDIAAGPRGYTF	TGCGCCAGCAGCCAAGATATAGCGGCAGGGCCGCGCGGCTACACCTTC	TRBV4-1	TRBJ1-2	few	-
CASRLTGENQPQHF	TGTGCCAGCAGGCTGACAGGGGAAAATCAGCCCCAGCATTTT	TRBV6-1	TRBJ1-5	-	TRBD1
CASSDVTSNSPLHF	TGTGCCAGCAGTGATGTGACATCAAACTCACCCCTCCACTTT	TRBV25-1	TRBJ1-6	once	-
CASSIQNQPQHF	TGTGCCAGTAGTATTCAAAATCAGCCCCAGCATTTT	TRBV19	TRBJ1-5	many	-
CASSLQGYTEAFF	TGTGCCAGCAGTTTACAGGGATACACTGAAGCTTTCTTT	TRBV28	TRBJ1-1	many	-
CASSVGASGSTDTQYF	TGTGCCAGCAGCGTAGGGGCTAGCGGGAGCACAGATACGCAGTATTTT	TRBV9	TRBJ2-3	-	TRBD2
CASSYSGSRPSKGYTF	TGTGCCAGCAGTTACTCGGGTTCCAGGCCGTCAAAAGGCTACACCTTC	TRBV6-5	TRBJ1-2	-	-
CATRGKTSYSNQPQHF	TGTGCCACGAGGGGGAAAACCAGCTATAGCAATCAGCCCCAGCATTTT	TRBV24-1	TRBJ1-5	many	-
CASSLGSNEQFF	TGTGCCAGCAGCTTAGGGTCCAATGAGCAGTTCTTC	TRBV7-2	TRBJ2-1	few	-
CASSAPDEQFF	TGTGCCAGCAGCGCACCGGATGAGCAGTTCTTC	TRBV2	TRBJ2-1	many	-
CASSQPGGDRSFF	TGTGCCAGCAGCCAACCTGGGGGGGACCGGTCGTTCTTC	TRBV3-1	TRBJ2-1	-	TRBD2
CSARDRVYGYTF	TGCAGTGCTAGAGACAGGGTTTATGGCTACACCTTC	TRBV20-1	TRBJ1-2	many	-
CSVRDYNEQFF	TGCAGCGTCCGGGACTACAATGAGCAGTTCTTC	TRBV29-1	TRBJ2-1	many	-
CASSLDSVNEKLFF	TGTGCCAGCAGCTTAGACAGCGTTAATGAAAAACTGTTTTTT	TRBV7-2	TRBJ1-4	many	-
CASSLGTGYSTDTQYF	TGTGCCAGCAGCTTAGGTACGGGATATAGCACAGATACGCAGTATTTT	TRBV7-6	TRBJ2-3	many	-
CASSLVAGIGSTDTQYF	TGTGCCAGCAGCTTAGTGGCAGGAATCGGGTCCACAGATACGCAGTATTTT	TRBV7-8	TRBJ2-3	few	-
CASGRGRGETQYF	TGTGCCAGCGGGAGGGGCAGGGGAGAGACCCAGTACTTC	TRBV2	TRBJ2-5	many	-
CASRGGLAVPLGETDTQYF	TGTGCCAGCAGGGGGGGACTAGCGGTGCCTCTAGGGGAGACAGATACGCAGTATTTT	TRBV6-1	TRBJ2-3	many	TRBD2
CASSLRFGGFSNQPQHF	TGTGCCAGCAGCTTGCGGTTCGGGGGCTTTTCCAATCAGCCCCAGCATTTT	TRBV7-2	TRBJ1-5	many	-
CASSIGPTVNYGYTF	TGTGCCAGTAGTATTGGGCCTACGGTGAACTATGGCTACACCTTC	TRBV19	TRBJ1-2	-	-
CASSLRSGGPNEQFF	TGTGCCAGCAGCTTAAGGTCAGGAGGGCCTAATGAGCAGTTCTTC	TRBV7-9	TRBJ2-1	many	-
CASSPPSYRGGNTEAFF	TGTGCCAGCAGTCCCCCTTCTTACAGGGGGGGGAACACTGAAGCTTTCTTT	TRBV28	TRBJ1-1	many	TRBD1
CASSTGGPDTQYF	TGTGCCAGCTCTACAGGGGGTCCAGATACGCAGTATTTT	TRBV18	TRBJ2-3	many	TRBD1
CASSPGQYTGELFF	TGTGCCAGCAGCCCGGGACAGTACACCGGGGAGCTGTTTTTT	TRBV7-9	TRBJ2-2	few	TRBD1
CSARDSVPGEDEQFF	TGCAGTGCTAGAGATTCGGTCCCGGGGGAAGATGAGCAGTTCTTC	TRBV20-1	TRBJ2-1	many	-
CASTLGREETQYF	TGTGCCAGCACCCTGGGACGCGAAGAGACCCAGTACTTC	TRBV6-1	TRBJ2-5	many	-
CAWLTSSTQYF	TGTGCCTGGCTGACTAGTTCTACGCAGTATTTT	TRBV30	TRBJ2-3	many	-
CASTPGSNQPQHF	TGTGCCAGCACCCCAGGGAGCAATCAGCCCCAGCATTTT	TRBV6-1	TRBJ1-5	many	-
CASSSSLAVAKNIQYF	TGTGCCAGCAGCTCGTCGCTAGCAGTAGCCAAAAACATTCAGTACTTC	TRBV11-2	TRBJ2-4	many	-
CSASRDSGLDTQYF	TGCAGCGCCTCCCGGGACTCCGGCTTGGATACGCAGTATTTT	TRBV29-1	TRBJ2-3	many	-
CAISDRTGELFF	TGTGCCATCAGTGACCGGACCGGGGAGCTGTTTTTT	TRBV10-3	TRBJ2-2	-	-
CASAPSGLQSSPYEQYF	TGTGCTAGTGCCCCCTCGGGACTACAGAGTTCCCCCTACGAGCAGTACTTC	TRBV12-5	TRBJ2-7	-	TRBD2
CAWSVYGGEQYF	TGTGCCTGGAGTGTATATGGAGGCGAGCAGTACTTC	TRBV30	TRBJ2-7	many	-
CASSDVGARTGEQYF	TGTGCCAGCAGTGATGTTGGGGCGAGGACCGGCGAGCAGTACTTC	TRBV25-1	TRBJ2-7	many	-
CASSQFRTENTGELFF	TGTGCCAGCAGCCAATTTAGGACAGAGAACACCGGGGAGCTGTTTTTT	TRBV14	TRBJ2-2	many	-
CASSFPEAGADSYEQYF	TGTGCCAGCAGCTTCCCGGAGGCCGGGGCGGACTCCTACGAGCAGTACTTC	TRBV7-9	TRBJ2-7	many	-
CASWTGTGAFGQYF	TGTGCCAGTTGGACCGGGACAGGCGCGTTCGGGCAGTACTTC	TRBV27	TRBJ2-7	-	TRBD1
CASSYSFRGGETQYF	TGTGCCAGCAGTTACTCTTTCAGGGGTGGCGAGACCCAGTACTTC	TRBV6-6	TRBJ2-5	many	-
CASSTDSSYEQYF	TGTGCCAGCTCAACCGACAGTTCCTACGAGCAGTACTTC	TRBV18	TRBJ2-7	many	-